This T cell receptor (beta chain) came from a study of CD8 T cells in Susac syndrome. The CD8+ and CD4+ T cells were negatively isolated, with the TEMRA cells enriched by FACS. Reverse transcription used about 0.5 to 1 ug RNA and random hexamers. A multiplex approach, immunoSEQ multiplex PCR, amplified TCR beta CDR3 across 54 Vbeta and 13 Jbeta. TCRdb called the immunoSEQ multiplex PCR reads again in MiXCR, with one record for every CDR3 protein. The sample lists about 200,000 distinct CDR3 sequences, roughly 94% occurring once. CDR3 length: 16 residues. The trim removed 6 bases at V and 2 bases at J, leaving 9 bases unmatched. Germline CDR1 is LGHDT and CDR2 is YNNKEL (reference sequence).

V and J are TRBV3-1 and TRBJ2-3, with 9 nucleotides matching TRBD2. This TCR was recovered from a human donor with multiple sclerosis. Sequencing was performed on CD4+ T cells from PBMCs. The CDR3 loop is CASRSERGAFTDTQYF. CDR3 DNA: TGTGCCAGCAGGTCCGAGCGGGGGGCATTCACAGATACGCAGTATTTT.